The 3 T cell receptor beta chains below all came from one sample that was sequenced in a study of tumor-infiltrating lymphocytes in primary liver carcinoma. The tissue used was unsorted bulk material of about 19-33 mg. RNA and DNA were co-extracted from it with the AllPrep DNA/RNA mini kit. TCR beta cDNA was prepared out of approximately 470 ng total RNA by means of a constant-region primer. Each TCR beta library was derived from three nested multiplex PCR rounds that employed slightly modified ARM-PCR. With TRBV1-TRBV30 forward primers and a C-beta reverse primer, the first two PCR rounds were run for about 10 cycles each. Using its own MiXCR run on the multiplex PCR reads, TCRdb lists one record per CDR3 protein. The sample has about 200,000 distinct CDR3 sequences, around 85% seen once; the top ten hold about a sixth. The sample comprised tumor tissue from primary liver carcinoma. The origin of the receptors is a man aged 40-49 years with primary liver carcinoma and hepatitis B virus infection.

Notes on this clonotype: One end of the junction fails to match germline, which may point to a read error. The genes are TRBV5-1 and TRBJ2-1; 10 bases agree with TRBD2. The V gene's germline CDR1 is SGHRS and CDR2 YFSETQ. This CDR3 contains 14 residues. CDR3 in amino acids: CDSETTSGYNEQFF. In DNA, the CDR3 is TGCGACAGCGAGACGACTAGCGGGTACAATGAGCAGTTCTTC.

This clonotype was counted only a few times. The chain couples TRBV19 to TRBJ2-6; no clear D gene. Germline V gene data show CDR1 as LNHDA and CDR2 as SQIVND (reference sequence). CDR3 length: 15 residues. The ends were cut back, 3 bases at V and 0 bases at J, with 6 bases in the middle. The CDR3 loop reads CASSMGNSGANVLTF. The DNA for the CDR3 is TGTGCCAGTAGTATGGGGAACTCTGGGGCCAACGTCCTGACTTTC.

In the case of this clonotype: A read error may produce the germline difference seen at one junction end. This chain joins TRBV11-2 and TRBJ1-1; D uncertain. This CDR3 comprises 14 residues. Germline V gene data show CDR1 as SGHAT and CDR2 as FQNNGV. CDR3 nucleotide sequence: TGTGCCAGCAGCCCCCTCTGGTCGAACACTGAAGATCTCTTT. Its protein is CASSPLWSNTEDLF.